The sample holds a few counts of the clone carrying this T cell receptor (beta chain). This sample was included in a study of T-cell memory formation after mild COVID-19. The CDR3 is 15 residues long. Deletions cut 2 bases from V and 1 base from J, with 11 bases between. Germline V gene data show CDR1 as LNHDA and CDR2 as SQIVND (reference sequence). One entry per CDR3 protein, called by TCRdb with MiXCR from the 5' RACE reads. Here the sample spans about 470,000 distinct CDR3 sequences, around a sixth being singletons. The chain recombines TRBV19 with TRBJ1-1, with D possibly matching TRBD1 (5 bases). Sequencing input: PBMCs or a T cell subset sorted from them (not recorded which). The receptor was derived from an adult woman who had mild COVID-19 (a few samples of this study predate the infection). Cell type and time point are not known. CDR3 DNA: TGTGCCAGTAGTATACGGGGCGTAACGAACACTGAAGCTTTCTTT. Its translation is CASSIRGVTNTEAFF.